This T cell receptor beta chain was retrieved from a study of blood T cell repertoires in COVID-19 (TCRdb year 2020). Notes on the research overall: Samples covering the acute and convalescent phases of COVID-19 were provided by collaborators in the United States, Italy and Spain. The prospective study material was composed of cDNA or gDNA derived from T cells, B-cell-depleted T cells, or PBMCs. The dataset comprised deeply sampled blood TCRbeta repertoires from subjects exposed to, actively infected with, or recovered from COVID-19. The repertoires were made available in a free public database intended to serve as a resource for research on the immune response to SARS-CoV-2. Samples were obtained from the ongoing ImmuneRACE study (first 160 participants) and from over a thousand subjects provided by 6 global collaborators. The sample metadata nearly always contained a de-identified subject ID, COVID-19 status, age in years and sex. Where available, HLA class I and class II types were taken from metadata supplied by the sample provider and were not determined by assay-based typing. General study outcomes and caveats: Clinical and demographic metadata were provided uncurated, with the amount varying by source and participant.

A second Seattle source provided samples from volunteer blood donors who had recovered from COVID-19. Collaborating institutions collected whole blood in K2EDTA tubes following their own protocols. For TCRbeta analysis, collaborators shipped samples in one of three forms: frozen whole blood, isolated PBMCs, or DNA extracted from either of those sample types. TCRbeta CDR3 regions were amplified from genomic DNA by means of the immunoSEQ Assay, a bias-controlled multiplex PCR. From the authors' description of their analysis: The number of nucleated cells in each sample was estimated from the amplification of reference gene primers within the assay. To quantify the absolute abundance of each unique TCRbeta CDR3 rearrangement, sequence reads were collapsed and filtered. For each sample, productive Simpson clonality was calculated by taking the square root of Simpson's diversity index across productive rearrangements. TCRdb carries this immuneACCESS record with in-frame sequences only. Its versions omit some clonotypes, under half of them owing to an unresolved V gene in the studies checked, with the rest unexplained. The V and J calls and the clone size are those of that table, but D and trimming were determined from the DNA. Across this sample there are 180,000 or so clones, with about 85% seen only once. In total, the top ten clones hold approximately 1.1% of the sample.

A distance of 5 bases separates the germline ends of V and J, which lose 1 base and 4 bases respectively. Including the terminal cysteine and phenylalanine, the CDR3 comprises 12 residues. Only the CDR3 DNA stays, 36 bases, in frame from base 1. Per the germline V gene, LGHNA is the CDR1 and YNFKEQ is the CDR2. This clone was seen once. It lacks a known antigen. The sample holds no much larger clone one base away, and base qualities are not on file. What was sequenced was peripheral blood. This clonotype originated in a man aged 55-75 years who had recovered from COVID-19. Here the chain combines TRBV4-2 and TRBJ2-7; the D gene is not confidently resolved. In nucleotides, the sequence is TGTGCCAGCAGCCAAGGTCGGTACGAGCAGTACTTC. It translates as CASSQGRYEQYF.